This T cell receptor beta chain came from a study of vaccination effects on CD4 cells after COVID-19. The wider study: From a couple of convalescent patients, samples were taken 16 days and one week before vaccination. Whole-study findings and limits: Infection-derived and vaccine-derived clones contracted markedly late after vaccination.

Only in-frame clones appear in the TCRdb table, and some are missing; sequencing was by immunoSEQ multiplex PCR. Among 20,000 to 30,000 clones listed, about three quarters were seen once. Sequencing in the ViraFEST assay came after antigen-specific CD4+ T cells had been expanded with viral peptide pools, which were used to stimulate PBMC. At the end of 10 days of culture, CD4+ T cells were isolated. The person had a PCR-confirmed SARS-CoV-2 infection during March to December 2020. This CDR3 region has 18 residues. V lost 0 bases, J lost 7 bases, and 12 bases stayed unmatched. Germline lookup yields CDR1 ENHRY and CDR2 SYGVKD. A few counts support this clone. Its antigen remains unknown.

This clonotype was obtained from a human donor who had a prior SARS-CoV-2 infection. This sequence joins TRBV10-3 and TRBJ2-2, with 9 nucleotides matching TRBD2. This material consisted of CD4+ T cells from PBMCs cultured with HCoV-NL63 spike peptides, taken before COVID-19 vaccination. The CDR3 protein is CAISESLLSGRYGGELFF. The CDR3 coding sequence is TGTGCCATCAGTGAGTCCCTCCTTAGCGGGAGATACGGCGGGGAGCTGTTTTTT.